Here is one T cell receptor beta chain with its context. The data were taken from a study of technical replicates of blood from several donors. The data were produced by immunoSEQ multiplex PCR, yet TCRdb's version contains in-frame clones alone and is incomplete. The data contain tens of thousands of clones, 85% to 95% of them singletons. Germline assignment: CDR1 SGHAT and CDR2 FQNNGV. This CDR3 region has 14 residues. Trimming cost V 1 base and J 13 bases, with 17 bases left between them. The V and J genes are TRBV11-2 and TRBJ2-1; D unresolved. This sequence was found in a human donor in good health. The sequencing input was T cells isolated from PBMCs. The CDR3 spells CASSLVGSNPGQFF. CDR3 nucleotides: TGTGCCAGCAGCTTAGTGGGCTCCAACCCAGGTCAGTTCTTC.